The 19 T cell receptor beta chains presented below share a single source sample, sequenced in a study of blood T cell repertoires in COVID-19. Here immunoSEQ multiplex PCR was the method, and the copy in TCRdb shows in-frame clones only, minus some. Of hundreds of thousands of clones listed, approximately 80% are singletons. The sample comprised peripheral blood. The receptors derive from a woman between 65 and 79 years old with acute or convalescent COVID-19.

V and J are TRBV5-1 and TRBJ1-4; 10 bases line up with TRBD1. Germline assignment: CDR1 SGHRS and CDR2 YFSETQ. Losses at the gene ends were 3 bases for V and 5 bases for J; bases not matched to a gene: 7. CDR3 length: 16 amino acids. CDR3 coding DNA: TGCGCCAGCAGCTCATCGACAGGGGGCCTAAATGAAAAACTGTTTTTT. Amino acids: CASSSSTGGLNEKLFF.

V usage is TRBV6-5 and J usage is TRBJ1-1; D gene unclear. Germline V lookup: CDR1 MNHEY, CDR2 SVGAGI. This CDR3 has 15 amino acids. Trimming cost V 0 bases and J 1 base, with 9 bases left between them. The CDR3 nucleotides are TGTGCCAGCAGTTACTCACAAGAATGGAACACTGAAGCTTTCTTT. Translated: CASSYSQEWNTEAFF.

The V and J genes are TRBV4-3 and TRBJ2-2; D possibly corresponds to TRBD2 (6 bases). Per germline, CDR1 LGHNA and CDR2 YSLEER. This CDR3 region has 17 residues. Trimming pared 5 bases from V and 6 bases from J, leaving 22 bases between. The CDR3 region is CASSKVLDSRGSGELFF. CDR3 bases: TGCGCCAGCAGCAAGGTTCTAGATTCCCGGGGGTCCGGGGAGCTGTTTTTT.

The V gene is TRBV11-1, the J gene TRBJ2-3; TRBD1 agrees at 11 bases. CDR1 is SGHAT, CDR2 FQDESV, per germline (reference sequence). After removal of 5 bases from V and 5 bases from J, the junction contained 6 bases not matched to a gene. There are 15 residues in the CDR3. The CDR3 loop reads CASSKDRGQGDTQYF. The CDR3 DNA reads TGTGCCAGCAGCAAGGACAGGGGGCAAGGAGATACGCAGTATTTT.

This chain joins TRBV30 and TRBJ1-1, with D possibly being TRBD1 (5 bases). Germline V gives CDR1 GTSNPN, CDR2 SVGIG (reference sequence). CDR3 length equals 17 residues. V was trimmed by 5 bases and J by 0 bases, leaving 22 bases between them. The CDR3 reads CAWDRGGSTEMNTEAFF. The CDR3 DNA sequence: TGTGCCTGGGACCGGGGGGGATCTACCGAGATGAACACTGAAGCTTTCTTT.

The rearrangement uses TRBV30 and TRBJ1-1; D unclear. V was clipped by 1 base and J by 4 bases, with 4 bases between them. The CDR3 is 11 residues long. Germline V gene sequence: CDR1 GTSNPN, CDR2 SVGIG (reference sequence). The CDR3 nucleotides read TGTGCCTGGAGTGATAGCACTGAAGCTTTCTTT. This codes for CAWSDSTEAFF.

This clone has just one count. The chain employs TRBV6-2 or TRBV6-3 and TRBJ2-6; 11 bases are a match to TRBD1. V lost 6 bases, J lost 0 bases, and 13 bases stayed unmatched. The CDR3 is 20 residues long. CDR1 and CDR2 (germline): MNHEY, SVGEGT. CDR3 amino acids: CASSKPRGTGGSSGANVLTF. In DNA form, the CDR3 reads TGTGCCAGCAGCAAACCTCGGGGGACAGGGGGTTCCTCTGGGGCCAACGTCCTGACTTTC.

In DNA form, the CDR3 reads TGTGCCTGGAATACGGGGGGGGTAGGAGAGACCCAGTACTTC. Translating gives CAWNTGGVGETQYF. V and J are TRBV30 and TRBJ2-5; 8 positions agree with TRBD2. The CDR3 is 14 residues long. CDR1 GTSNPN and CDR2 SVGIG come from the germline V gene (reference sequence). J was trimmed by 4 bases and V by 4 bases; bases with no gene match: 8.

This clone was recorded once. This rearrangement joins TRBV27 to TRBJ2-7; D ambiguous. Germline CDR1 reads MNHEY; CDR2 reads SMNVEV (reference sequence). V was pared by 7 bases and J by 0 bases, with 10 bases between. The CDR3 extends over 13 amino acids. CDR3 residues: CASIDTGSYEQYF. The CDR3 region has the DNA TGTGCCAGCATCGACACTGGCTCCTACGAGCAGTACTTC.

V usage is TRBV27 and J usage is TRBJ1-2; a weak D match, TRBD1 (6 bases). The CDR3 contains 14 residues. The V and J ends lost 4 bases and 5 bases respectively, with 14 bases between them. The germline CDR1 and CDR2 sequences are MNHEY and SMNVEV (reference sequence). The CDR3 nucleotides are TGTGCCAGCAGTTCACAGACAGGCGCATATGGCTACACCTTC. Translating it yields CASSSQTGAYGYTF.

The rearrangement links TRBV4-2 to TRBJ1-5, with D unclear. The ends were cut back, 0 bases at V and 7 bases at J, with 19 bases in the middle. In germline, CDR1 is LGHNA, CDR2 YNFKEQ. There are 17 residues in the CDR3. The CDR3 nucleotides read TGTGCCAGCAGCCAAGATCGTGCGGGGTTAGGAGGACAGCCCCAGCATTTT. Protein: CASSQDRAGLGGQPQHF.

V gene TRBV25-1 combines with J gene TRBJ1-6; D gene ambiguous. The V gene lost 3 bases and the J gene lost 8 bases, with 17 bases spanning the gap. Germline V gives CDR1 MGHDK, CDR2 SYGVNS. The CDR3 runs 16 residues. As DNA, the CDR3 is TGTGCCAGCAGTGACCAGGACTGGGGAAGTGATTCACCCCTCCACTTT. The encoded protein is CASSDQDWGSDSPLHF.

The chain joins TRBV2 to TRBJ1-5; 7 bases agree with TRBD1. V lost 4 bases to trimming and J lost 4 bases; unmatched junction nucleotides: 4. The CDR3 totals 14 residues. Per germline, CDR1 SNHLY and CDR2 FYNNEI. CDR3 nucleotides: TGTGCCAGCAGTGGCCTCAGGGGGAATCAGCCCCAGCATTTT. Translating it yields CASSGLRGNQPQHF.

The rearrangement links TRBV19 to TRBJ1-2, with TRBD1 as a possible D gene (6 bases). Per the germline V gene, CDR1 is LNHDA and CDR2 is SQIVND (reference sequence). V was clipped by 6 bases and J by 8 bases, with 22 bases between them. The CDR3 is 15 amino acids. The CDR3: CASSALRGGALGYTF. CDR3 DNA sequence: TGTGCCAGTAGCGCCCTTCGGGGGGGGGCACTGGGCTACACCTTC.

This clone has a single count. This same CDR3 is encoded by further DNA sequences in the sample. V and J are TRBV7-2 and TRBJ1-5; 9 bases are shared with TRBD1. CDR3 length: 14 residues. V dropped 5 bases and J dropped 4; count of bases not matched to a gene: 3. In germline, CDR1 is SGHTA, CDR2 FQGNSA. In DNA form, the CDR3 reads TGTGCCAGCAGCCTTGACAGGGGGAATCAGCCCCAGCATTTT. This translates into CASSLDRGNQPQHF.

This chain connects TRBV19 to TRBJ2-1; D remains ambiguous. This CDR3 contains 11 residues. The germline V and J ends were trimmed by 5 bases and 8 bases, with 7 bases remaining between them. The V gene's germline CDR1 is LNHDA and CDR2 SQIVND (reference sequence). The CDR3 nucleotides are TGTGCCAGTAGTCTCCGGTATGAGCAGTTCTTC. Encoded protein: CASSLRYEQFF.

Only a few counts were recorded for this clone. CDR3 loop: CAWMILGTGVPTEAFF. The CDR3 DNA sequence: TGTGCCTGGATGATACTAGGGACAGGGGTTCCCACTGAAGCTTTCTTT. V is TRBV30 and J is TRBJ1-1, with 10 positions matching TRBD1. Germline V CDR1 and CDR2: GTSNPN, SVGIG (reference sequence). This CDR3 is built from 16 residues. With V trimmed by 4 bases and J by 4 bases, 12 bases remained unmatched.

The genes are TRBV5-1 and TRBJ1-3, with D uncertain. Per germline, CDR1 SGHRS and CDR2 YFSETQ. The CDR3 has 15 residues. V shed 1 base and J shed 0 bases, with 8 bases lying between them. CDR3 region: CASSLTATSGNTIYF. CDR3 nucleotides: TGCGCCAGCAGCTTGACCGCTACCTCTGGAAACACCATATATTTT.

The V and J genes are TRBV5-1 and TRBJ1-4, with 9 bases lining up with TRBD1. Germline CDR1 reads SGHRS; CDR2 reads YFSETQ. The CDR3 covers 17 residues. J gave up 0 bases and V 7 bases, and 10 bases lay outside the gene matches. CDR3 nucleotide sequence: TGCGCCAGCCAGCGCGGGGACAGGGTTGCAACTAATGAAAAACTGTTTTTT. Its protein product is CASQRGDRVATNEKLFF.